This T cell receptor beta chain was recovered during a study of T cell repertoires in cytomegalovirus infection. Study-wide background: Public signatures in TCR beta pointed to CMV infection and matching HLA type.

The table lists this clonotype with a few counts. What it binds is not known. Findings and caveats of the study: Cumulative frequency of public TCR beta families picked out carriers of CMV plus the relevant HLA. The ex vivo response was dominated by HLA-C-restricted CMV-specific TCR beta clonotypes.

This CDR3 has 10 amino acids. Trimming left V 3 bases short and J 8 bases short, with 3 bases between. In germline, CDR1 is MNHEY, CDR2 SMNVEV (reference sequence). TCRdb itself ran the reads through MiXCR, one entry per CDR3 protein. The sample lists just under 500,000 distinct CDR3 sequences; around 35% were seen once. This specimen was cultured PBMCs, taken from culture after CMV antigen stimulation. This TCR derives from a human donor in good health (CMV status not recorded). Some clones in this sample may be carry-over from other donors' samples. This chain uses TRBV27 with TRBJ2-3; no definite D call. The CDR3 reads CASSFPTQYF. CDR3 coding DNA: TGTGCCAGCAGTTTTCCTACGCAGTATTTT.